The 26 T cell receptor beta chains given below trace back to one sample, sequenced in a study of Ad26.COV2.S vaccination and SARS-CoV-2 variants. Method: immunoSEQ multiplex PCR; TCRdb's copy keeps in-frame clones and lacks some. The table includes roughly 400,000 clones, approximately 91% detected once. Treatment specified: some 19 received Ad26.COV2.S at low or high dose, single or two shots; about 5 received placebo; per-sample allocation not given. The samples were gathered on day 63 after the first injection of vaccine or placebo. The material was peripheral blood, obtained in a trial of Ad26.COV2.S vaccine versus placebo. The receptors here all came from a person aged 18-60 years who received the Ad26.COV2.S COVID-19 vaccine or a placebo.

The CDR3 bases are TGTGCCAGCAGCCCCCCGGACAGGGCTGGCTACACCTTC. Translated, it gives CASSPPDRAGYTF. This chain connects TRBV4-2 to TRBJ1-2, with TRBD1 identical over 8 bases. Germline loops: CDR1 LGHNA, CDR2 YNFKEQ. The CDR3 length is 13 residues. V lost 4 bases and J lost 7; bases outside the gene matches: 5.

Points on this clone: The junction departs from germline at one end; a sequencing error may be responsible. This chain uses TRBV11-3 with TRBJ2-3, with 11 bases aligning to TRBD1. The CDR3 is made up of 16 amino acids. Germline assignment: CDR1 SGHNT and CDR2 YENEEA. This CDR3 is CASSLGHGQGADTQYF. Written as DNA, the CDR3 is TGTGCCAGCAGTTTAGGGCACGGACAGGGGGCGGATACGCAGTATTTT. Combining the CDR3 with reference TRBV11-3 and TRBJ2-3 gives the whole variable domain EAGVVQSPRYKIIEKKQPVAFWCNPISGHNTLYWYLQNLGQGPELLIRYENEEAVDDSQLPKDRFSAERLKGVDSTLKIQPAELGDSAVYLCASSLGHGQGADTQYFGPGTRLTVL.

V gene TRBV4-2 combines with J gene TRBJ2-1; D tentatively reads TRBD1 or TRBD2 (5 bases each). This CDR3 contains 17 residues. Germline assignment: CDR1 LGHNA and CDR2 YNFKEQ. Trimming pared 2 bases from V and 0 bases from J, leaving 14 bases between. The CDR3: CASSQIPGRSSYNEQFF. CDR3 nucleotides: TGTGCCAGCAGCCAAATACCGGGACGGAGCTCCTACAATGAGCAGTTCTTC.

The chain uses TRBV20-1 and TRBJ2-3, with D possibly being TRBD2 (5 bases). Trimming stripped 3 bases from V and 3 bases from J, with 10 bases between. In germline, CDR1 is DFQATT, CDR2 SNEGSKA (reference sequence). The CDR3 runs to 13 residues. In nucleotides, the CDR3 is TGCAGTGCTAGTGCGACTATAACAGATACGCAGTATTTT. Protein sequence: CSASATITDTQYF.

This chain joins TRBV28 and TRBJ2-7; D gene ambiguous. V was trimmed by 3 bases and J by 5 bases, leaving 8 bases between them. CDR1 is MDHEN, CDR2 SYDVKM, per germline. This CDR3 is 12 amino acids long. CDR3 DNA sequence: TGTGCCAGCAGTTTTAAGAACCACGAGCAGTACTTC. Its protein is CASSFKNHEQYF.

This clone has just one count. The chain combines TRBV19 with TRBJ1-1; possibly TRBD1 for D (6 bases). Trimming shortened V by 8 bases and J by 1 base, and 17 bases separated the two germline ends. The CDR3 runs 15 residues. Per the germline V gene, CDR1 is LNHDA and CDR2 is SQIVND (reference sequence). CDR3 residues: CASWKAGDTNTEAFF. The DNA of the CDR3 is TGTGCCAGTTGGAAGGCAGGGGACACGAACACTGAAGCTTTCTTT.

The V and J genes are TRBV12-3 or TRBV12-4 and TRBJ1-1; TRBD1 matches at 7 bases. With 6 bases clipped from V and 5 bases from J, the junction kept 6 bases outside the gene matches. This CDR3 has 13 amino acids. CDR3 DNA: TGTGCCAGCAGCAAACAGGGGATGACTGAAGCTTTCTTT. Translated, it gives CASSKQGMTEAFF.

The chain links TRBV28 to TRBJ1-1, with D perhaps TRBD1 (5 bases). The germline V gene encodes CDR1 MDHEN and CDR2 SYDVKM. V gave up 4 bases and J gave up 0 bases, with 12 bases separating them. CDR3 length equals 15 residues. Here the CDR3 reads CASSSSTAVNTEAFF. The CDR3 DNA sequence: TGTGCCAGCAGTTCCTCGACAGCGGTGAACACTGAAGCTTTCTTT.

In DNA, the CDR3 is TGTGCCAGCAGCCAACGGACAGGGGCTAGCGGGAGGTTTGGGGACGAGCAGTACTTC. It is translated as CASSQRTGASGRFGDEQYF. This chain connects TRBV7-8 to TRBJ2-7; 11 bases fit TRBD2. The V and J ends lost 5 bases and 5 bases, in that order; junction bases with no gene match: 20. Germline CDR1 reads SGHVS; CDR2 reads FQNEAQ. The CDR3 loop spans 19 amino acids.

This chain joins TRBV3-1 (or the pseudogene TRBV3-2) and TRBJ2-7, with D perhaps matching TRBD2 (5 bases). Germline V gene data show CDR1 as LGHDT and CDR2 as YNNKEL (reference sequence). Trimming pared 4 bases from V and 7 bases from J, leaving 8 bases between. The CDR3 spans 11 residues. The CDR3, as DNA: TGTGCCAGCAGCCGAACGGGGGAGCAGTACTTC. This sequence encodes CASSRTGEQYF.

The V and J genes are TRBV24-1 and TRBJ2-5; D remains ambiguous. V shed 3 bases and J shed 4 bases, with 11 bases lying between them. Germline V CDR1 and CDR2: KGHDR, SFDVKD. The CDR3 sequence is 14 residues long. The CDR3 DNA reads as TGTGCCACCAGTGATACGGCCTCTCGAGAGACCCAGTACTTC. It translates to CATSDTASRETQYF.

The V and J genes are TRBV9 and TRBJ2-7, with D unresolved. CDR3 length: 15 amino acids. V gave up 1 base and J gave up 0 bases, with 11 bases separating them. Germline V gene lookup returns CDR1 SGDLS and CDR2 YYNGEE. CDR3 residues: CASSVSPGSSYEQYF. The DNA for the CDR3 is TGTGCCAGCAGCGTAAGTCCTGGCAGCTCCTACGAGCAGTACTTC.

J is TRBJ2-5 and V is TRBV12-5; TRBD2 aligns across 8 bases. In germline, CDR1 is LGHNT, CDR2 FRNRAP. Unmatched junction bases numbered 4, after V lost 0 bases and J lost 4 bases. The CDR3 loop spans 15 amino acids. CDR3 region: CASGLVGRAGETQYF. CDR3 DNA: TGTGCTAGTGGTTTGGTCGGGAGGGCCGGAGAGACCCAGTACTTC.

The sample holds many counts of this clone. The chain's CDR3 is CASSPGALGPQHF. The DNA for the CDR3 is TGTGCCAGCAGCCCGGGTGCCTTGGGGCCCCAGCATTTT. This sequence joins TRBV12-3 or TRBV12-4 and TRBJ1-5; D remains unclear. V lost 6 bases and J lost 9, with 15 bases in between. This CDR3 comprises 13 residues.

The rearrangement links TRBV9 to TRBJ2-7; D is perhaps TRBD2 (5 bases). The V end was cut by 0 bases, the J end by 5 bases, with 9 bases between. The CDR3 covers 13 residues. The germline V gene has CDR1 SGDLS and CDR2 YYNGEE. The CDR3 bases are TGTGCCAGCAGCGTAGTCCCAGCGGACGAGCAGTACTTC. Residues: CASSVVPADEQYF. The variable domain in full, completed from reference TRBV9 and TRBJ2-7, reads DSGVTQTPKHLITATGQRVTLRCSPRSGDLSVYWYQQSLDQGLQFLIQYYNGEERAKGNILERFSAQQFPDLHSELNLSSLELGDSALYFCASSVVPADEQYFGPGTRLTVT.

The rearrangement uses TRBV7-3 and TRBJ2-1; 8 nucleotides agree with TRBD2. The CDR3 is made up of 14 amino acids. The J segment lost 9 bases and the V segment lost 1 base, leaving 5 bases of the junction unmatched. The germline V gene encodes CDR1 SGHTA and CDR2 FQGTGA. CDR3 sequence (DNA): TGTGCCAGCAGCTTAAGCGGGAGCGGGAGTGAGCAGTTCTTC. Its protein is CASSLSGSGSEQFF.

Concerning this clone: This same CDR3 is encoded by further DNA sequences in the sample. The J gene is TRBJ2-5, the V gene TRBV9; 7 bases are a match to TRBD2. V lost 0 bases and J lost 4; bases outside the gene matches: 0. This CDR3 comprises 13 residues. Germline CDR1 and CDR2: SGDLS and YYNGEE. The CDR3 is CASSVGGRETQYF. The CDR3 bases are TGTGCCAGCAGCGTAGGCGGGAGAGAGACCCAGTACTTC.

V usage is TRBV30 and J usage is TRBJ1-1, with D unresolved. V gave up 8 bases and J gave up 3 bases, with 10 bases separating them. In germline, CDR1 is GTSNPN, CDR2 SVGIG (reference sequence). The CDR3 spans 11 residues. CDR3 in amino acids: CALDGYTEAFF. CDR3 nucleotide sequence: TGTGCCCTGGACGGCTACACTGAAGCTTTCTTT. Supplemented by reference TRBV30 and TRBJ1-1, the full variable domain reads SQTIHQWPATLVQPVGSPLSLECTVEGTSNPNLYWYRQAAGRGLQLLFYSVGIGQISSEVPQNLSASRPQDRQFILSSKKLLLSDSGFYLCALDGYTEAFFGQGTRLTVV.

Concerning this clone: A junction boundary mismatches the germline segment, possibly from a read error. This rearrangement joins TRBV7-2 to TRBJ2-5, with TRBD2 identical over 10 bases. The CDR3 sequence is 14 residues long. Germline V CDR1 and CDR2: SGHTA, FQGNSA. The CDR3, as DNA: TGTGCCAGCAGCATAGCGGGAGGAATAGAGACCCAGTACTTC. Translation: CASSIAGGIETQYF.

The chain carries TRBV28 and TRBJ1-5, with 10 positions matching TRBD1. There are 15 residues in the CDR3. CDR1 is MDHEN and CDR2 is SYDVKM in the germline V gene. V lost 6 bases and J lost 3; bases outside the gene matches: 5. The CDR3 protein is CASRETGGINQPQHF. The CDR3 bases are TGTGCCAGCAGAGAGACAGGGGGCATCAATCAGCCCCAGCATTTT. Complete variable domain (other parts from reference TRBV28 and TRBJ1-5): DVKVTQSSRYLVKRTGEKVFLECVQDMDHENMFWYRQDPGLGLRLIYFSYDVKMKEKGDIPEGYSVSREKKERFSLILESASTNQTSMYLCASRETGGINQPQHFGDGTRLSIL.

J is TRBJ1-6 and V is TRBV10-3; 7 bases map to TRBD1. The CDR3 has 16 amino acids. The trim removed 5 bases at V and 9 bases at J, leaving 13 bases unmatched. Germline V gene data show CDR1 as ENHRY and CDR2 as SYGVKD. The CDR3 region is CAISQQGPPDSSPLHF. The CDR3 coding sequence is TGTGCCATCAGTCAACAGGGGCCCCCCGATAGTTCACCCCTCCACTTT.

The chain couples TRBV5-6 to TRBJ2-1, with D unresolved. V lost 0 bases, J lost 2 bases, and 6 bases lay in between. There are 14 residues in the CDR3. Germline CDR1 and CDR2: SGHDT and YYEEEE. The CDR3 DNA follows: TGTGCCAGCAGCTTGGGAGACCCCTACAATGAGCAGTTCTTC. Residues: CASSLGDPYNEQFF.

The chain uses TRBV3-1 (or the pseudogene TRBV3-2) and TRBJ1-1, with D possibly matching TRBD1 (6 bases). Germline V gene data show CDR1 as LGHDT and CDR2 as YNNKEL (reference sequence). The CDR3 is 16 amino acids. V lost 4 bases and J lost 0, with 15 bases in between. The CDR3 sequence: CASSPTRGLLNTEAFF. The CDR3 DNA sequence: TGTGCCAGCAGCCCGACCCGGGGGCTTTTGAACACTGAAGCTTTCTTT.

The CDR3 coding sequence is TGTGCCAGTAGTAGACACCCGGGACAGGAGTACTACGAGCAGTACTTC. It translates to CASSRHPGQEYYEQYF. The gene calls are TRBV19 and TRBJ2-7, with 8 bases identical to TRBD1. Trimming took 4 bases from V and 3 from J; bases not matched to a gene: 11. This CDR3 is built from 16 residues. Germline V gives CDR1 LNHDA, CDR2 SQIVND (reference sequence).

The J gene is TRBJ1-5, the V gene TRBV6-5; no clear D. The CDR3 has 13 residues. Per germline, CDR1 MNHEY and CDR2 SVGAGI. V gave up 7 bases and J gave up 6 bases, with 13 bases separating them. The CDR3 protein is CASTEREGQPQHF. CDR3 coding DNA: TGTGCCAGCACCGAGAGGGAGGGTCAGCCCCAGCATTTT.

This clone was seen more than once but under ten times. This chain connects TRBV6-4 to TRBJ2-3; 10 bases are a match to TRBD2. V shed 3 bases and J 4 bases; nucleotides not matched to a gene: 1. Germline V gene data show CDR1 as MRHNA and CDR2 as SNTAGT. The CDR3 totals 14 residues. This chain's CDR3 is CASSEGLAADTQYF. The CDR3 DNA follows: TGTGCCAGCAGTGAAGGACTAGCGGCAGATACGCAGTATTTT.